Listed below are T cell receptor beta chains from one sample, sequenced in a study of long-term antiretroviral therapy in people with HIV. Sequencing used immunoSEQ multiplex PCR; TCRdb keeps in-frame clones, though not all of them. The table has tens of thousands of clones, just over 85% seen once. This sample comprised unsorted PBMCs, obtained 1.3 years after starting antiretroviral therapy. These receptors were collected from a man aged 55-75 years with HIV. Each CDR3 is given with its conserved first and last residue. D genes are given only for firm matches. Where a row states a size, it is once, few, many or the class of an expanded clone; other rows omit it.

TRBV6-1	.	.	TRBJ2-2	CASRMGHNTGELFF	TGTGCCAGCAGGATGGGACACAACACCGGGGAGCTGTTTTTT
TRBV5-1	.	.	TRBJ2-1	CASSLVGTLRVNEQFF	TGCGCCAGCAGCTTGGTGGGGACCCTAAGGGTGAATGAGCAGTTCTTC
TRBV6-5	.	.	TRBJ1-1	CASSYAGSSGTEAFF	TGTGCCAGCAGTTACGCGGGCAGCTCGGGGACTGAAGCTTTCTTT
TRBV7-2	TRBD1	once	TRBJ2-7	CASSLRGPALWEQYF	TGTGCCAGCAGCTTAAGGGGGCCAGCGCTTTGGGAGCAGTACTTC
TRBV10-3	TRBD1	.	TRBJ2-7	CAISELGQQNEQYF	TGTGCCATCAGTGAGTTGGGACAGCAAAACGAGCAGTACTTC
TRBV7-9	TRBD2	.	TRBJ2-1	CASSERRRLAGVNEQFF	TGTGCCAGCAGCGAAAGGCGTCGGCTAGCGGGGGTCAATGAGCAGTTCTTC
TRBV18	TRBD2	.	TRBJ2-7	CASSATLSGRGFYEQYF	TGTGCCAGCTCAGCGACCTTGAGCGGGAGGGGGTTCTACGAGCAGTACTTC
TRBV15	.	.	TRBJ1-2	CATSRGGRANYGYTF	TGTGCCACCAGCAGAGGCGGCAGGGCTAACTATGGCTACACCTTC
TRBV7-9	TRBD1	.	TRBJ2-1	CASSLRRQGNEQFF	TGTGCCAGCAGCTTGCGCCGACAGGGCAATGAGCAGTTCTTC
TRBV5-6	.	.	TRBJ1-3	CASSPRDSYPAGNTIYF	TGTGCCAGCAGCCCCCGGGACTCTTACCCCGCCGGAAACACCATATATTTT
TRBV19	TRBD1	few	TRBJ1-6	CASSTAQGAGSYNSPLHF	TGTGCCAGTAGTACAGCGCAGGGGGCCGGATCCTATAATTCACCCCTCCACTTT
TRBV9	.	few	TRBJ2-2	CASSVEAGRTGELFF	TGTGCCAGCAGCGTAGAGGCAGGGCGAACCGGGGAGCTGTTTTTT
TRBV5-1	.	few	TRBJ1-1	CASSLVSGNAEAFF	TGCGCCAGCAGCTTGGTTTCGGGGAACGCTGAAGCTTTCTTT
TRBV13	.	.	TRBJ2-7	CASGTRWGEQYF	TGTGCCAGCGGGACTCGCTGGGGAGAGCAGTACTTC
TRBV6-5	.	.	TRBJ1-2	CASSYRLGGSGYTF	TGTGCCAGCAGTTACCGCCTCGGGGGGTCTGGCTACACCTTC
TRBV6-1	.	.	TRBJ1-5	CASSELSSNQPQHF	TGTGCCAGCAGTGAATTGTCTAGCAATCAGCCCCAGCATTTT
TRBV2	.	few	TRBJ1-2	CASRGTGLGYGYTF	TGTGCCAGCAGGGGGACGGGGCTGGGTTATGGCTACACCTTC
TRBV20-1	.	.	TRBJ2-7	CSAPLGHGKYF	TGCAGTGCTCCACTAGGTCATGGGAAGTACTTC
TRBV7-9	.	.	TRBJ2-3	CASSYPGGGTDTQYF	TGTGCCAGCAGCTATCCGGGGGGCGGCACAGATACGCAGTATTTT
TRBV2	.	.	TRBJ2-7	CASSELRDISYEQYF	TGTGCCAGCAGTGAGCTCCGGGACATTTCCTACGAGCAGTACTTC
TRBV19	.	.	TRBJ2-5	CASSVGGETQYF	TGTGCCAGTAGTGTAGGGGGGGAGACCCAGTACTTC
TRBV2	.	.	TRBJ1-2	CASRSGRGYGYTF	TGTGCCAGCAGGAGTGGCAGGGGCTATGGCTACACCTTC
TRBV10-2	.	.	TRBJ2-7	CASSESPGIVYEQYF	TGCGCCAGCAGTGAGTCCCCGGGAATCGTCTACGAGCAGTACTTC
TRBV7-9	.	.	TRBJ1-4	CASSSAATNEKLFF	TGTGCCAGCAGCTCAGCTGCAACTAATGAAAAACTGTTTTTT
TRBV18	TRBD1	.	TRBJ1-5	CASSPPMDRGYSNQPQHF	TGTGCCAGCTCACCCCCCATGGACAGGGGTTATAGCAATCAGCCCCAGCATTTT
TRBV5-4	.	.	TRBJ1-1	CASSPVAGALNTEAFF	TGTGCCAGCAGCCCGGTGGCCGGGGCGCTGAACACTGAAGCTTTCTTT
TRBV27	.	once	TRBJ2-7	CASTYFDGVSYEQYF	TGTGCCAGCACCTATTTCGACGGGGTCTCCTACGAGCAGTACTTC
TRBV5-4	.	.	TRBJ2-2	CASSSQGSERAGELFF	TGTGCCAGCAGCTCCCAGGGTTCGGAGCGCGCCGGGGAGCTGTTTTTT
TRBV7-2	.	.	TRBJ2-7	CASSPQWASYEQYF	TGTGCCAGCAGCCCCCAGTGGGCATCCTACGAGCAGTACTTC
TRBV6-6	.	.	TRBJ1-5	CASSRGNTQPQHF	TGTGCCAGCAGCAGGGGAAACACTCAGCCCCAGCATTTT
TRBV6-5	.	.	TRBJ1-2	CASSYKGGPRNYGYTF	TGTGCCAGCAGTTATAAGGGGGGACCGCGAAACTATGGCTACACCTTC
TRBV19	TRBD2	.	TRBJ2-1	CASAGGRLAGGYESEQFF	TGTGCCAGTGCGGGGGGGAGACTAGCGGGAGGGTACGAAAGTGAGCAGTTCTTC
TRBV5-4	.	once	TRBJ1-2	CASSLSRPGDGYTF	TGTGCCAGCAGCTTGAGCAGGCCCGGGGATGGCTACACCTTC
TRBV7-9	.	once	TRBJ2-2	CASSPHTAGELFF	TGTGCCAGCAGCCCCCACACCGCCGGGGAGCTGTTTTTT
TRBV6-1	.	once	TRBJ2-1	CASSEGREPEFF	TGTGCCAGCAGTGAAGGTAGGGAACCCGAGTTCTTC